Listed here are 27 T cell receptor beta chains from one sample, sequenced in a study of cytomegalovirus exposure and HLA in healthy donors. The PCR ran on 60 Vbeta and 13 Jbeta primers. Here immunoSEQ multiplex PCR was the method, and the copy in TCRdb shows in-frame clones only, minus some. The sample carries tens of thousands of clones, approximately 84% recorded once. Input material: PBMCs. The origin of the receptors is a man between 18 and 29 years old in good health and CMV-seronegative.

This chain connects TRBV7-6 to TRBJ2-5; 9 bases line up with TRBD1. The V and J ends lost 5 bases and 1 base, in that order; junction bases with no gene match: 5. Germline V CDR1 and CDR2: SGHVS, FNYEAQ. The CDR3 sequence is 15 residues long. CDR3 sequence (DNA): TGTGCCAGCAGCCAAGCGACAGGGGGCCAAGAGACCCAGTACTTC. Its protein is CASSQATGGQETQYF.

The rearrangement links TRBV9 to TRBJ2-1, with D perhaps matching TRBD2 (6 bases). V lost 5 bases and J 8 bases, leaving 14 bases between the germline ends. Germline V gene sequence: CDR1 SGDLS, CDR2 YYNGEE. The CDR3 has 13 residues. CDR3 sequence: CASRSFGRDEQFF. The CDR3 DNA is TGTGCCAGCAGAAGCTTCGGGAGAGATGAGCAGTTCTTC. The full variable domain, rest sourced from reference TRBV9 and TRBJ2-1, is DSGVTQTPKHLITATGQRVTLRCSPRSGDLSVYWYQQSLDQGLQFLIQYYNGEERAKGNILERFSAQQFPDLHSELNLSSLELGDSALYFCASRSFGRDEQFFGPGTRLTVL.

The genes are TRBV6-5 and TRBJ1-5, with TRBD1 identical over 7 bases. Trimming took 2 bases from V and 5 from J; bases not matched to a gene: 6. In germline, CDR1 is MNHEY, CDR2 SVGAGI. The CDR3 totals 15 residues. The CDR3 spells CASSYTTGADQPQHF. The CDR3 DNA is TGTGCCAGCAGTTACACAACAGGGGCGGATCAGCCCCAGCATTTT.

This clone turned up a few times. The V and J genes are TRBV18 and TRBJ2-1; D uncertain. The CDR3 loop spans 13 amino acids. V lost 1 base and J 10 bases, leaving 11 bases between the germline ends. CDR1 and CDR2 (germline): KGHSH, LQKENI. CDR3 sequence: CASSPRLGFEQFF. DNA of the CDR3: TGTGCCAGCTCACCACGTTTGGGCTTCGAGCAGTTCTTC.

The chain joins TRBV7-3 to TRBJ1-1, with D hard to call. V dropped 1 base and J dropped 6 bases, with 12 bases sitting between them. The germline V gene has CDR1 SGHTA and CDR2 FQGTGA. CDR3 length: 14 residues. The CDR3 loop reads CASSLMSGSPEAFF. The CDR3 nucleotides are TGTGCCAGCAGCTTAATGTCAGGAAGTCCTGAAGCTTTCTTT.

The V call is TRBV4-3, the J call TRBJ2-3; 8 nucleotides match TRBD1. J was trimmed by 6 bases and V by 0 bases; bases with no gene match: 8. The CDR3 has 16 amino acids. The germline gives CDR1 LGHNA, CDR2 YSLEER. CDR3 region: CASSQDGAGGLDTQYF. The CDR3 region has the DNA TGCGCCAGCAGCCAAGATGGGGCAGGGGGCTTGGATACGCAGTATTTT.

This clone was observed once. The chain combines TRBV6-6 with TRBJ2-5; D gene unclear. This CDR3 is 14 amino acids long. V was clipped by 5 bases and J by 2 bases, with 12 bases between them. CDR1 and CDR2 from the germline V gene are MNHNY and SVGAGI (reference sequence). CDR3 in amino acids: CASSLDTVQETQYF. DNA of the CDR3: TGTGCCAGCAGTCTCGACACAGTACAAGAGACCCAGTACTTC.

This chain uses TRBV7-2 with TRBJ2-1; D gene uncertain. This CDR3 comprises 14 residues. Germline V gene data show CDR1 as SGHTA and CDR2 as FQGNSA. V was clipped by 8 bases and J by 0 bases, with 11 bases between them. DNA for the CDR3: TGTGCCAGCGGAGACTGGAGCTCCTACAATGAGCAGTTCTTC. The encoded protein is CASGDWSSYNEQFF.

The CDR3 sequence is CAARGATNQPQHF. In DNA, the CDR3 is TGTGCCGCCCGGGGGGCAACCAATCAGCCCCAGCATTTT. The chain links TRBV10-3 to TRBJ1-5, with a tentative D call TRBD1 (6 bases). The CDR3 runs to 13 residues. The germline gives CDR1 ENHRY, CDR2 SYGVKD. V was trimmed by 11 bases and J by 3 bases, leaving 14 bases between them.

The chain recombines TRBV10-1 with TRBJ2-1, with D tentatively TRBD2 (5 bases). With 3 bases removed from V and 7 bases from J, the gap between germline ends came to 16 bases. Germline V gene data show CDR1 as WNHNN and CDR2 as SYGVQD (reference sequence). There are 15 residues in the CDR3. This CDR3 is CASSDQTTGWNEQFF. The CDR3 DNA reads as TGCGCCAGCAGTGACCAGACCACGGGGTGGAATGAGCAGTTCTTC.

The V call is TRBV2, the J call TRBJ1-2; D not certain. The V gene lost 4 bases and the J gene lost 4 bases, with 13 bases spanning the gap. The CDR3 covers 14 residues. Germline CDR1 and CDR2: SNHLY and FYNNEI. The CDR3 is CASSGVQVLYGYTF. CDR3 nucleotides: TGTGCCAGCAGTGGGGTCCAGGTTCTCTATGGCTACACCTTC.

This chain connects TRBV5-4 to TRBJ1-1; 10 bases fit TRBD1. CDR3 length: 16 amino acids. Germline CDR1 and CDR2: SGHNT and YYREEE (reference sequence). V dropped 4 bases and J dropped 2; count of bases not matched to a gene: 8. The DNA for the CDR3 is TGTGCCAGCAGCCCCTTGACAGGGGGCTCCAACACTGAAGCTTTCTTT. Its translation is CASSPLTGGSNTEAFF.

J is TRBJ1-2 and V is TRBV27; D possibly corresponds to TRBD1 (6 bases). Germline assignment: CDR1 MNHEY and CDR2 SMNVEV (reference sequence). The V end was cut by 3 bases, the J end by 1 base, with 12 bases between. This CDR3 region has 15 residues. CDR3 coding DNA: TGTGCCAGCAGTTTCGACAGGCTTATTAACTATGGCTACACCTTC. Translating gives CASSFDRLINYGYTF.

DNA for the CDR3: TGCAGCGTTGAAAGGGGCGCCGTTTACAATGAGCAGTTCTTC. Its protein is CSVERGAVYNEQFF. V and J are TRBV29-1 and TRBJ2-1, with D possibly matching TRBD1 (5 bases). The CDR3 contains 14 residues. Trimming left V 2 bases short and J 4 bases short, with 12 bases between. CDR1 is SQVTM, CDR2 ANQGSEA, per germline.

The CDR3 is CASSLAPGQPYGYTF. The CDR3 coding sequence is TGTGCCAGCAGCTTGGCCCCGGGACAGCCCTATGGCTACACCTTC. This rearrangement joins TRBV5-5 to TRBJ1-2, with TRBD1 identical over 7 bases. Trimming removed 0 bases from V and 4 bases from J; junction bases left unmatched: 6. In germline, CDR1 is SGHKS, CDR2 YYEKEE (reference sequence). CDR3 size: 15 residues.

This sequence joins TRBV20-1 and TRBJ2-1; D is perhaps TRBD2 (6 bases). Per germline, CDR1 DFQATT and CDR2 SNEGSKA (reference sequence). With 3 bases removed from V and 9 bases from J, the gap between germline ends came to 9 bases. This CDR3 region has 11 residues. The CDR3 DNA reads TGCAGTGCTAGCTGGACTACTGAGCAGTTCTTC. This sequence encodes CSASWTTEQFF.

The V and J genes are TRBV5-5 and TRBJ2-1, with a possible D match to TRBD2 (5 bases). V lost 4 bases and J lost 7, with 21 bases in between. Per the germline V gene, CDR1 is SGHKS and CDR2 is YYEKEE (reference sequence). The CDR3 covers 16 residues. This CDR3 reads CASSQNGRTVVNEQFF. As DNA, the CDR3 is TGTGCCAGCAGCCAAAATGGGAGAACAGTGGTGAATGAGCAGTTCTTC.

The genes are TRBV14 and TRBJ1-2; 10 bases are a match to TRBD1. Germline V CDR1 and CDR2: SGHDN, FVKESK. Trimming at V came to 1 base and at J to 2 bases, leaving 4 bases not matched to a gene. The CDR3 is 16 residues long. CDR3 region: CASSQVGTGANYGYTF. DNA of the CDR3: TGTGCCAGCAGCCAAGTGGGGACAGGGGCAAACTATGGCTACACCTTC.

The rearrangement uses TRBV14 and TRBJ2-2, with TRBD2 matching 8 bases. J gave up 0 bases and V 1 base, and 4 bases lay outside the gene matches. The CDR3 extends over 17 amino acids. CDR1 and CDR2 from the germline V gene are SGHDN and FVKESK. The CDR3 region has the DNA TGTGCCAGCAGCCAAGCCCCGGGACTAGCGAACACCGGGGAGCTGTTTTTT. Protein sequence: CASSQAPGLANTGELFF.

V usage is TRBV5-1 and J usage is TRBJ2-3, with 10 bases lining up with TRBD2. Per the germline V gene, CDR1 is SGHRS and CDR2 is YFSETQ. There are 16 residues in the CDR3. V shed 5 bases and J 2 bases; nucleotides not matched to a gene: 8. The CDR3 is CASRTTSGPITDTQYF. The CDR3 DNA reads as TGCGCCAGCAGGACGACTAGCGGGCCAATCACAGATACGCAGTATTTT.

The chain employs TRBV28 and TRBJ2-7; 14 nucleotides line up with TRBD2. Germline V gene data show CDR1 as MDHEN and CDR2 as SYDVKM. CDR3 length equals 15 residues. V lost 6 bases, J lost 5 bases, and 6 bases stayed unmatched. The CDR3 DNA follows: TGTGCCAGCAGCCCGGGACTAGCGGGAGTCGACGAGCAGTACTTC. Its protein is CASSPGLAGVDEQYF. Full variable domain (missing parts from reference TRBV28 and TRBJ2-7): DVKVTQSSRYLVKRTGEKVFLECVQDMDHENMFWYRQDPGLGLRLIYFSYDVKMKEKGDIPEGYSVSREKKERFSLILESASTNQTSMYLCASSPGLAGVDEQYFGPGTRLTVT.

The sample holds one count of this clone. The chain links TRBV5-1 to TRBJ2-7; 13 positions match TRBD2. There are 15 residues in the CDR3. Germline V lookup: CDR1 SGHRS, CDR2 YFSETQ. Trimming removed 4 bases from V and 3 bases from J; junction bases left unmatched: 4. The CDR3 sequence is CASSTGLAGVYEQYF. Here the CDR3 DNA reads TGCGCCAGCAGCACAGGACTAGCGGGAGTCTACGAGCAGTACTTC.

V and J are TRBV7-2 and TRBJ1-1; D perhaps matches TRBD1 (5 bases). Germline lookup yields CDR1 SGHTA and CDR2 FQGNSA. The CDR3 is 17 residues long. V dropped 5 bases and J dropped 0 bases, with 19 bases sitting between them. In nucleotides, the CDR3 is TGTGCCAGCAGCCTCCGAGGAGGGGCGACTCTGAACACTGAAGCTTTCTTT. This sequence encodes CASSLRGGATLNTEAFF.

The chain couples TRBV7-2 to TRBJ2-7, with 7 bases identical to TRBD1. The germline gives CDR1 SGHTA, CDR2 FQGNSA. V dropped 1 base and J dropped 2; count of bases not matched to a gene: 5. There are 15 residues in the CDR3. CDR3 nucleotide sequence: TGTGCCAGCAGCTTAGATCGACAGGGAGCCTACGAGCAGTACTTC. This encodes CASSLDRQGAYEQYF.

This chain joins TRBV2 and TRBJ2-7, with 7 nucleotides matching TRBD1. CDR1 and CDR2 (germline): SNHLY, FYNNEI. The length of the CDR3 is 16 residues. Trimming took 2 bases from V and 6 from J; bases not matched to a gene: 13. CDR3 nucleotide sequence: TGTGCCAGCAGTGAATCTCCCCCCCACAGGGGCGGCGAGCAGTACTTC. Translating it yields CASSESPPHRGGEQYF. Complete variable domain (other parts from reference TRBV2 and TRBJ2-7): EPEVTQTPSHQVTQMGQEVILRCVPISNHLYFYWYRQILGQKVEFLVSFYNNEISEKSEIFDDQFSVERPDGSNFTLKIRSTKLEDSAMYFCASSESPPHRGGEQYFGPGTRLTVT.

This clone has only a few counts. The chain links TRBV5-5 to TRBJ2-1; 8 nucleotides agree with TRBD2. V lost 0 bases and J lost 9; bases outside the gene matches: 5. Per germline, CDR1 SGHKS and CDR2 YYEKEE (reference sequence). CDR3 length: 14 residues. The CDR3 region is CASSLVGRASEQFF. The CDR3 nucleotides read TGTGCCAGCAGCTTGGTCGGGAGGGCCAGTGAGCAGTTCTTC.

The V and J genes are TRBV18 and TRBJ1-4; 7 positions agree with TRBD1. The CDR3 extends over 17 amino acids. The V segment lost 3 bases and the J segment 5 bases; nucleotides outside the gene matches: 12. Germline V gene sequence: CDR1 KGHSH, CDR2 LQKENI. This chain's CDR3 is CASSPTPRDSKNEKLFF. CDR3 bases: TGTGCCAGCTCACCGACTCCCCGGGACAGTAAAAATGAAAAACTGTTTTTT.